These 31 T cell receptor beta chains share one sample of origin, sequenced in a study of OX40 agonist ivuxolimab in advanced cancers. The repertoire was sequenced with immunoSEQ multiplex PCR; TCRdb's copy has only in-frame clones and lacks some. The sample carries 23,000 or so clones, roughly 81% recorded once. Source: CD4+ or CD8+ T cells sorted from blood, taken in a trial of the OX40 agonist ivuxolimab. These receptors all stem from an adult with an advanced solid tumor such as melanoma, head and neck, liver or kidney cancer.

The sample holds one count of this clone. This chain uses TRBV7-3 with TRBJ1-1; D possibly corresponds to TRBD1 (5 bases). The V end lost 1 base, the J end lost 1 base, and 10 bases lay between the germline ends. The CDR3 is made up of 15 amino acids. Germline values: CDR1 SGHTA, CDR2 FQGTGA. The CDR3 spells CASSLSPGRNTEAFF. In DNA form, the CDR3 reads TGTGCCAGCAGCTTAAGCCCAGGGCGGAACACTGAAGCTTTCTTT.

The chain employs TRBV13 and TRBJ2-3; tentatively, D is TRBD1 (6 bases). This CDR3 has 14 residues. Trimming left V 0 bases short and J 4 bases short, with 8 bases between. Germline V lookup: CDR1 PRHDT, CDR2 FYEKMQ (reference sequence). This CDR3 is CASSLGQGPDTQYF. CDR3 nucleotides: TGTGCCAGCAGCTTAGGACAGGGCCCAGATACGCAGTATTTT.

The rearrangement links TRBV9 to TRBJ2-3; 7 nucleotides agree with TRBD2. Per germline, CDR1 SGDLS and CDR2 YYNGEE. Trimming removed 0 bases from V and 0 bases from J; junction bases left unmatched: 4. The CDR3 length is 16 residues. For the CDR3, the DNA is TGTGCCAGCAGCGTAGACAGCGGGGCTAGCACAGATACGCAGTATTTT. Translated: CASSVDSGASTDTQYF.

Within the sample, this clone is medium-sized. The rearrangement links TRBV2 to TRBJ2-2; 10 nucleotides line up with TRBD2. Trimming removed 6 bases from V and 3 bases from J; junction bases left unmatched: 10. The CDR3 consists of 17 residues. Germline V gene sequence: CDR1 SNHLY, CDR2 FYNNEI. Here the CDR3 DNA reads TGTGCCAGCAGGGCCAAGCGGGAGGGCCATTACACCGGGGAGCTGTTTTTT. This gives the protein CASRAKREGHYTGELFF.

The chain employs TRBV27 and TRBJ2-1; 7 bases are shared with TRBD2. The CDR3 has 16 amino acids. Trimming at V came to 5 bases and at J to 4 bases, leaving 11 bases not matched to a gene. Germline V gene lookup returns CDR1 MNHEY and CDR2 SMNVEV (reference sequence). DNA of the CDR3: TGTGCCAGCAGTGTAAGACTTAGCGGGCCATACAATGAGCAGTTCTTC. Translating it yields CASSVRLSGPYNEQFF.

The CDR3 region has the DNA TGTGCCAGCAGCCCAACAGCGGGGCCCAAAGAGACCCAGTACTTC. Its translation: CASSPTAGPKETQYF. The chain employs TRBV9 and TRBJ2-5, with TRBD2 matching over 7 bases. The length of the CDR3 is 15 residues. CDR1 and CDR2 (germline): SGDLS, YYNGEE. V shed 4 bases, J shed 3 bases, and the junction held 9 bases outside the gene matches.

The chain combines TRBV2 with TRBJ2-1; 10 bases are a match to TRBD2. Trimming took 8 bases from V and 10 from J; bases not matched to a gene: 5. Germline lookup yields CDR1 SNHLY and CDR2 FYNNEI. This CDR3 is built from 12 residues. The CDR3 loop is CASEREGGEQFF. DNA for the CDR3: TGTGCCAGCGAGCGGGAGGGCGGGGAGCAGTTCTTC.

The chain employs TRBV18 and TRBJ2-7; D remains unclear. Trimming pared 6 bases from V and 0 bases from J, leaving 6 bases between. Germline V gene data show CDR1 as KGHSH and CDR2 as LQKENI. The length of the CDR3 is 12 residues. The CDR3 here is CASSWDSYEQYF. As DNA, the CDR3 is TGTGCCAGCTCTTGGGACTCCTACGAGCAGTACTTC.

The chain recombines TRBV7-8 with TRBJ1-5; D gene unclear. Trimming took off 8 bases at V and 3 bases at J, with 11 bases between the two ends. Germline V gene sequence: CDR1 SGHVS, CDR2 FQNEAQ. CDR3 length: 13 amino acids. The CDR3 sequence is CASSVGNNQPQHF. The CDR3 nucleotides are TGTGCCAGCTCGGTGGGCAACAATCAGCCCCAGCATTTT.

The V call is TRBV15, the J call TRBJ2-7; weak D call: TRBD1 (6 bases). The CDR3 spans 15 residues. Germline V gene sequence: CDR1 LNHNV, CDR2 YYDKDF (reference sequence). The germline V and J ends were trimmed by 3 bases and 0 bases, with 12 bases remaining between them. CDR3 amino acids: CATSRGAASSYEQYF. The CDR3 nucleotides are TGTGCCACCAGCAGGGGGGCAGCCAGCTCCTACGAGCAGTACTTC. Full variable domain (outside the CDR3, taken from reference TRBV15 and TRBJ2-7): DAMVIQNPRYQVTQFGKPVTLSCSQTLNHNVMYWYQQKSSQAPKLLFHYYDKDFNNEADTPDNFQSRRPNTSFCFLDIRSPGLGDTAMYLCATSRGAASSYEQYFGPGTRLTVT.

This rearrangement joins TRBV7-9 to TRBJ2-7; no clear D gene. Per germline, CDR1 SEHNR and CDR2 FQNEAQ (reference sequence). The CDR3 contains 12 residues. The V and J ends lost 5 bases and 2 bases respectively, with 7 bases between them. CDR3 coding DNA: TGTGCCAGCAGCCCGACGCCCTACGAGCAGTACTTC. Its protein product is CASSPTPYEQYF.

The chain has TRBV7-6 and TRBJ2-5; TRBD1 aligns across 11 bases. V was pared by 3 bases and J by 10 bases, with 4 bases of the junction left unmatched. The CDR3 is 13 residues long. Germline V CDR1 and CDR2: SGHVS, FNYEAQ. The CDR3 reads CASSLTGQGDQYF. The CDR3 DNA reads as TGTGCCAGCAGCTTGACGGGACAGGGGGACCAGTACTTC.

The V gene is TRBV7-3, the J gene TRBJ2-3; D remains ambiguous. The V and J ends lost 5 bases and 0 bases respectively, with 9 bases between them. The V gene's germline CDR1 is SGHTA and CDR2 FQGTGA. The CDR3 extends over 14 amino acids. The CDR3, as DNA: TGTGCCAGCAGCCCGACACCTAGCACAGATACGCAGTATTTT. Translating gives CASSPTPSTDTQYF.

This chain joins TRBV5-8 and TRBJ1-6; 7 positions agree with TRBD1. V trimming: 5 bases; J trimming: 0 bases; junction bases outside the gene matches: 8. The CDR3 is 17 residues long. The germline gives CDR1 SGHTS, CDR2 YDEGEE. The chain's CDR3 is CASRTGQESSYNSPLHF. For the CDR3, the DNA is TGTGCCAGCAGAACTGGACAGGAAAGCTCCTATAATTCACCCCTCCACTTT.

This clone was recorded a few times. The chain uses TRBV9 and TRBJ2-5; possibly TRBD2 for D (6 bases). Trimming removed 0 bases at V and 4 bases at J, with 13 bases between. Per germline, CDR1 SGDLS and CDR2 YYNGEE. The CDR3 covers 15 residues. The chain's CDR3 is CASSVGDSQRETQYF. CDR3 nucleotide sequence: TGTGCCAGCAGCGTAGGGGACTCCCAGAGAGAGACCCAGTACTTC.

Here the CDR3 reads CASSLAQGQGRTNYGYTF. CDR3 DNA sequence: TGTGCCAGCAGCTTAGCGCAGGGACAGGGGCGGACTAACTATGGCTACACCTTC. The chain employs TRBV7-9 and TRBJ1-2, with 10 positions matching TRBD1. The CDR3 sequence is 18 residues long. The germline CDR1 and CDR2 sequences are SEHNR and FQNEAQ (reference sequence). Trimming removed 0 bases from V and 0 bases from J; junction bases left unmatched: 7.

This chain uses TRBV7-9 with TRBJ2-1; the D gene is possibly TRBD1 (6 bases). The length of the CDR3 is 16 residues. The V end lost 5 bases, the J end lost 0 bases, and 14 bases lay between the germline ends. Germline lookup yields CDR1 SEHNR and CDR2 FQNEAQ (reference sequence). CDR3 loop: CASSPKGGSSYNEQFF. CDR3 nucleotides: TGTGCCAGCAGCCCCAAAGGGGGAAGCTCCTACAATGAGCAGTTCTTC.

Written as DNA, the CDR3 is TGTGCCAGCAGCTTAGATCTGGCTAGCGGGACCTACAATGAGCAGTTCTTC. Its protein is CASSLDLASGTYNEQFF. The J gene is TRBJ2-1, the V gene TRBV11-2; 9 nucleotides agree with TRBD2. The CDR3 spans 17 residues. V was pared by 0 bases and J by 2 bases, with 5 bases of the junction left unmatched. Germline V gene lookup returns CDR1 SGHAT and CDR2 FQNNGV.

The chain couples TRBV2 to TRBJ2-7; tentative D call: TRBD2 (7 bases). Germline V gene data show CDR1 as SNHLY and CDR2 as FYNNEI. CDR3 size: 15 residues. V gave up 3 bases and J gave up 3 bases, with 15 bases separating them. The DNA for the CDR3 is TGTGCCAGCAGTGAGGGCGGGGGCGAGTTCTACGAGCAGTACTTC. It codes for CASSEGGGEFYEQYF.

J is TRBJ2-4 and V is TRBV5-1, with 8 bases lining up with TRBD2. The CDR3 is 14 amino acids. Germline values: CDR1 SGHRS, CDR2 YFSETQ. J was trimmed by 1 base and V by 4 bases; bases with no gene match: 1. Here the CDR3 DNA reads TGCGCCAGCAGCCCTAGCGGGGCCAAAAACATTCAGTACTTC. This encodes CASSPSGAKNIQYF.

The chain recombines TRBV13 with TRBJ1-1; D is unresolved. CDR3 size: 14 residues. Germline CDR1 PRHDT, CDR2 FYEKMQ (reference sequence). Trimming removed 5 bases at V and 1 base at J, with 11 bases between. The CDR3 nucleotides read TGTGCCAGCAGCCCCCTAGCACCGAACACTGAAGCTTTCTTT. It is translated as CASSPLAPNTEAFF.

V gene TRBV27 combines with J gene TRBJ1-1; the D gene is possibly TRBD1 (5 bases). Germline-derived CDR1 and CDR2 are MNHEY and SMNVEV (reference sequence). The CDR3 runs to 14 residues. V lost 3 bases and J lost 6, with 14 bases in between. This CDR3 reads CASSFFGASPEAFF. The CDR3 bases are TGTGCCAGCAGTTTTTTCGGGGCGAGCCCTGAAGCTTTCTTT.

Sample share makes this clone medium-sized. The chain employs TRBV27 and TRBJ2-5; weak D call: TRBD2 (5 bases). Germline CDR1 MNHEY, CDR2 SMNVEV (reference sequence). The V and J ends lost 4 bases and 5 bases respectively, with 11 bases between them. This CDR3 comprises 13 residues. This CDR3 reads CASSSRTGETQYF. DNA for the CDR3: TGTGCCAGCAGTTCACGGACGGGGGAGACCCAGTACTTC.

This chain joins TRBV7-9 and TRBJ2-5; D is possibly TRBD1 (6 bases). The CDR3 consists of 18 residues. Germline CDR1 reads SEHNR; CDR2 reads FQNEAQ (reference sequence). Trimming took 4 bases from V and 1 from J, leaving 22 bases between them. CDR3 sequence (DNA): TGTGCCAGCAGCTCCAAGCCCGACGGACAGTCTTTCCAAGAGACCCAGTACTTC. It codes for CASSSKPDGQSFQETQYF.

This clone was recorded only once. The chain couples TRBV7-8 to TRBJ2-7, with D tentatively TRBD1 or TRBD2 (7 bases each). Germline assignment: CDR1 SGHVS and CDR2 FQNEAQ. The CDR3 is made up of 15 amino acids. Trimming shortened V by 2 bases and J by 2 bases, and 13 bases separated the two germline ends. This CDR3 reads CASSLTGEGAYEQYF. CDR3 in DNA: TGTGCCAGCAGCTTAACAGGGGAGGGGGCCTACGAGCAGTACTTC. Based on the CDR3 plus reference TRBV7-8 and TRBJ2-7, the full variable domain is GAGVSQSPRYKVAKRGQDVALRCDPISGHVSLFWYQQALGQGPEFLTYFQNEAQLDKSGLPSDRFFAERPEGSVSTLKIQRTQQEDSAVYLCASSLTGEGAYEQYFGPGTRLTVT.

This clone occurred once. The genes are TRBV7-6 and TRBJ1-3, with D unresolved. Germline CDR1 is SGHVS and CDR2 is FNYEAQ. The CDR3 is 17 amino acids. V was pared by 2 bases and J by 3 bases, with 17 bases between. CDR3 coding DNA: TGTGCCAGCAGCTTAATCGGGGAATGGTCGAGTGGAAACACCATATATTTT. Translating it yields CASSLIGEWSSGNTIYF.

This chain connects TRBV28 to TRBJ2-3; 7 bases line up with TRBD2. J was trimmed by 1 base and V by 3 bases; bases with no gene match: 1. The germline CDR1 and CDR2 sequences are MDHEN and SYDVKM. The CDR3 is made up of 14 amino acids. CDR3 coding DNA: TGTGCCAGCAGTTTTGGGGGGGGCACAGATACGCAGTATTTT. It yields the protein CASSFGGGTDTQYF.

The CDR3 reads CASSSSGGKNEQFF. The CDR3 nucleotides read TGTGCCAGCAGCTCCAGCGGGGGGAAGAATGAGCAGTTCTTC. The J gene is TRBJ2-1, the V gene TRBV9; 9 positions agree with TRBD2. This CDR3 comprises 14 residues. Germline CDR1 reads SGDLS; CDR2 reads YYNGEE. V was clipped by 4 bases and J by 7 bases; unmatched bases: 6.

The chain couples TRBV5-6 to TRBJ1-4; the D is unclear. This CDR3 spans 15 amino acids. V lost 0 bases, J lost 8 bases, and 14 bases lay in between. Germline lookup yields CDR1 SGHDT and CDR2 YYEEEE. CDR3 DNA: TGTGCCAGCAGCTTGGGGAGATCACAGTGGGAAAAACTGTTTTTT. Translating gives CASSLGRSQWEKLFF.

The chain combines TRBV7-3 with TRBJ2-2; 8 bases line up with TRBD2. Germline CDR1 and CDR2: SGHTA and FQGTGA. V gave up 6 bases and J gave up 0 bases; unmatched junction bases: 9. CDR3 size: 17 residues. The CDR3, as DNA: TGTGCCAGCAGTCCAAATGCGGGACTAGCGAACACCGGGGAGCTGTTTTTT. Encoded protein: CASSPNAGLANTGELFF. The full variable domain, rest sourced from reference TRBV7-3 and TRBJ2-2, is GAGVSQTPSNKVTEKGKYVELRCDPISGHTALYWYRQSLGQGPEFLIYFQGTGAADDSGLPNDRFFAVRPEGSVSTLKIQRTERGDSAVYLCASSPNAGLANTGELFFGEGSRLTVL.

The genes are TRBV6-6 and TRBJ1-1; the D gene is possibly TRBD1 (6 bases). Trimming removed 2 bases at V and 3 bases at J, with 10 bases between. This CDR3 contains 14 residues. Germline CDR1 reads MNHNY; CDR2 reads SVGAGI (reference sequence). This CDR3 is CASSYGPGDTEAFF. The CDR3 bases are TGTGCCAGCAGTTACGGTCCAGGGGACACTGAAGCTTTCTTT.